What follows are 16 T cell receptor beta chains derived from one specimen sequenced in a study of naive and memory T cell subsets. An equimolar mix of two oligonucleotides served as the beta constant-region primer for TRBC1 and TRBC2. TCRdb called the UMI-ligation and nested PCR reads again in MiXCR, with one record for every CDR3 protein. The sample yields 77,000 or so distinct CDR3 sequences, around 13% seen once. Sequencing was done on a sample of central memory CD4+ T cells from blood. All receptors come from a human donor in good health.

The chain links TRBV3-1 to TRBJ1-2; maybe TRBD1 (6 bases). CDR3 size: 16 residues. V lost 7 bases, J lost 0 bases, and 18 bases lay in between. Germline loops: CDR1 LGHDT, CDR2 YNNKEL (reference sequence). DNA for the CDR3: TGTGCCAGCACCCAGGGGTGGGCTAGCCCTAACTATGGCTACACCTTC. It translates to CASTQGWASPNYGYTF.

The V gene is TRBV9, the J gene TRBJ1-1; 7 bases agree with TRBD1. The V gene's germline CDR1 is SGDLS and CDR2 YYNGEE. The CDR3 covers 15 residues. The junction had 7 bases not matched to a gene; V was cut back by 0 bases and J by 5 bases. Written as DNA, the CDR3 is TGTGCCAGCAGCGTAGTGGACAGGTGGGGGACTGAAGCTTTCTTT. Its protein is CASSVVDRWGTEAFF.

This clonotype was seen many times. The chain's CDR3 is CAISEDRINQPQHF. CDR3 bases: TGTGCCATCAGTGAGGACAGGATCAATCAGCCCCAGCATTTT. V gene TRBV10-3 combines with J gene TRBJ1-5; the D gene is possibly TRBD1 (6 bases). Germline V lookup: CDR1 ENHRY, CDR2 SYGVKD. V lost 2 bases and J lost 3, with 8 bases in between. This CDR3 spans 14 amino acids.

This clonotype showed up many times. The chain recombines TRBV7-2 with TRBJ2-1; no firm D call. Germline loops: CDR1 SGHTA, CDR2 FQGNSA. V shed 2 bases and J shed 5 bases, with 7 bases lying between them. This CDR3 has 13 amino acids. The CDR3 here is CASSLLYDNEQFF. Here the CDR3 DNA reads TGTGCCAGCAGCTTACTGTATGACAATGAGCAGTTCTTC.

In its sample, this clonotype was seen a few times. The J gene is TRBJ1-2, the V gene TRBV30, with D hard to call. The CDR3 runs 16 residues. The V gene lost 0 bases and the J gene lost 3 bases, with 17 bases spanning the gap. Germline CDR1 and CDR2: GTSNPN and SVGIG (reference sequence). CDR3 sequence: CAWSVFQAGVDYGYTF. The CDR3 nucleotides are TGTGCCTGGAGTGTCTTCCAAGCTGGGGTAGACTATGGCTACACCTTC.

There are many counts of this clonotype. This rearrangement joins TRBV2 to TRBJ2-1; 9 bases match TRBD2. Germline V CDR1 and CDR2: SNHLY, FYNNEI. Trimming took 0 bases from V and 9 from J; bases not matched to a gene: 9. The CDR3 is 16 amino acids. The CDR3 here is CASSEAVSGRISEQFF. The CDR3 region has the DNA TGTGCCAGCAGTGAAGCCGTGAGCGGGAGGATTAGTGAGCAGTTCTTC.

The chain couples TRBV6-5 to TRBJ1-1; the match to TRBD1 covers 9 bases. V shed 2 bases, J shed 1 base, and the junction held 2 bases outside the gene matches. Germline assignment: CDR1 MNHEY and CDR2 SVGAGI. The CDR3 runs to 15 residues. This CDR3 is CASSYADRGNTEAFF. CDR3 in DNA: TGTGCCAGCAGTTACGCGGACAGGGGGAACACTGAAGCTTTCTTT.

This clonotype was observed at least ten times. V gene TRBV12-3 or TRBV12-4 combines with J gene TRBJ2-4; either TRBD1 or TRBD2 may supply D (5 bases each). Trimming left V 6 bases short and J 0 bases short, with 18 bases between. This CDR3 contains 17 residues. CDR3 nucleotide sequence: TGTGCCAGCAGCCCACCAGGGAGCATACTAGCCAAAAACATTCAGTACTTC. It encodes CASSPPGSILAKNIQYF.

This clonotype showed up many times. The V gene is TRBV5-6, the J gene TRBJ2-3, with D possibly TRBD2 on 5 matching bases. V was clipped by 4 bases and J by 5 bases, with 14 bases between them. The germline CDR1 and CDR2 sequences are SGHDT and YYEEEE. This CDR3 spans 14 amino acids. CDR3 coding DNA: TGTGCCAGCAGCCGCATACTAGGAGGAGATACGCAGTATTTT. Translating gives CASSRILGGDTQYF.

This clonotype turned up a few times. The V gene is TRBV12-3 or TRBV12-4, the J gene TRBJ1-1; no clear D gene. The CDR3 covers 13 residues. Trimming took 3 bases from V and 4 from J, leaving 9 bases between them. Here the CDR3 reads CASSFSMGTEAFF. The CDR3, as DNA: TGTGCCAGCAGTTTTTCAATGGGCACTGAAGCTTTCTTT.

This clonotype appeared many times. The chain is built from TRBV27 and TRBJ2-7; TRBD2 aligns across 13 bases. This CDR3 spans 16 amino acids. CDR1 and CDR2 (germline): MNHEY, SMNVEV (reference sequence). V shed 5 bases, J shed 5 bases, and the junction held 9 bases outside the gene matches. The CDR3 protein is CASSPALAGGFHEQYF. The CDR3 coding sequence is TGTGCCAGCAGTCCCGCACTAGCGGGAGGGTTTCACGAGCAGTACTTC.

The chain employs TRBV18 and TRBJ2-5; TRBD1 aligns across 7 bases. The V gene end was trimmed by 3 bases and the J gene end by 10 bases; junction bases not matched to a gene: 8. The CDR3 is 13 amino acids. The germline gives CDR1 KGHSH, CDR2 LQKENI. CDR3 in DNA: TGTGCCAGCTCACCGTCGACAGGGTCTGACCAGTACTTC. Translation: CASSPSTGSDQYF.

In its sample, this clonotype was seen many times. The J gene is TRBJ1-4, the V gene TRBV3-1; TRBD1 matches at 7 bases. CDR3 length: 14 amino acids. The V gene's germline CDR1 is LGHDT and CDR2 YNNKEL (reference sequence). Trimming removed 4 bases from V and 8 bases from J; junction bases left unmatched: 7. The CDR3 loop is CASSPQGSGEKLFF. The DNA of the CDR3 is TGTGCCAGCAGCCCACAGGGGAGTGGGGAAAAACTGTTTTTT.

This clonotype was detected only a few times. The rearrangement joins TRBV5-1 to TRBJ2-5; 16 positions agree with TRBD2. This CDR3 contains 15 residues. J gave up 2 bases and V 6 bases, and 1 base lay outside the gene matches. CDR1 is SGHRS, CDR2 YFSETQ, per germline. The CDR3: CASMGLAGGQETQYF. The CDR3 nucleotides read TGCGCCAGCATGGGACTAGCGGGAGGGCAAGAGACCCAGTACTTC.

This clonotype was seen a handful of times. The genes are TRBV2 and TRBJ2-5, with TRBD1 identical over 10 bases. The CDR3 is 15 residues long. The germline V gene has CDR1 SNHLY and CDR2 FYNNEI. The ends lost 7 bases at V and 3 bases at J; junction bases unmatched: 8. Here the CDR3 DNA reads TGTGCCAGCAAACCCGACAGGGGGCCTGAAGAGACCCAGTACTTC. Translating it yields CASKPDRGPEETQYF.

This clonotype came up many times. This rearrangement joins TRBV28 to TRBJ2-7; D gene uncertain. Between the trimmed V and J ends, which lost 6 bases and 3 bases, there was a span of 18 bases. The length of the CDR3 is 15 residues. Per germline, CDR1 MDHEN and CDR2 SYDVKM. The CDR3 sequence: CASSSVGLAIYEQYF. In nucleotides, the CDR3 is TGTGCCAGCAGCAGCGTGGGCCTGGCGATCTACGAGCAGTACTTC.